This is a list of T cell receptor beta chains from one sample in a study of blood T cell repertoires in COVID-19. Assay: immunoSEQ multiplex PCR; the TCRdb copy retains only in-frame clones and omits some. The sample contains more than 60,000 clones, roughly 90% of which appear only once. Sequenced input: peripheral blood. These receptors all come from a human donor in a cohort sampled during active COVID-19. The CDR3 runs from the conserved cysteine through the conserved F or W.

J gene,V gene,CDR3 protein
TRBJ1-2,TRBV10-2,CASSERLQMKRGYTF
TRBJ1-6,TRBV7-7,CASSLALPDSNCSSYNSPLHF
TRBJ2-1,TRBV3-1/TRBV3-2,CASSLRTGGYNEQFF
TRBJ1-2,TRBV7-9,CASSRPTGADYGYTF
TRBJ1-5,TRBV18,CASSPGGTGKINQPQHF
TRBJ2-2,TRBV7-2,CASSKRSGRSNTGELFF
TRBJ1-2,TRBV5-1,CASSPGQGENGYTF
TRBJ2-2,TRBV3-1/TRBV3-2,CASSPGGTDTGELFF
TRBJ2-5,TRBV10-3,CAIRPGTGKETQYF
TRBJ2-5,TRBV3-1/TRBV3-2,CASSRRQGWQETQYF
TRBJ2-1,TRBV28,CASSFTDPRGDEQFF
TRBJ1-1,TRBV13,CASSFQGTEAFF
TRBJ1-2,TRBV28,CASSLQGDYGYTF
TRBJ1-3,TRBV2,CASSDLGLVSGNTIYF
TRBJ1-1,TRBV2,CATQPGTANTEAFF
TRBJ2-5,TRBV5-1,CASSLGQGMETQYF
TRBJ1-1,TRBV5-6,CASSKDRGGSTEAFF
TRBJ1-2,TRBV27,CASSGRPGQGKEGYTF
TRBJ1-1,TRBV6-5,CASSYNPEGNTEAFF
TRBJ2-2,TRBV5-5,CASSGPAGELFF
TRBJ2-7,TRBV7-2,CASSFDRGPYEQYF
TRBJ2-2,TRBV7-2,CASTLGGAGTGELFF
TRBJ2-5,TRBV27,CASSLSGGIGETQYF
TRBJ2-7,TRBV2,CASRPGHKTNEQYF
TRBJ2-2,TRBV11-3,CASSSTSVRTGELFF
TRBJ1-5,TRBV19,CASWDRGGYGPQHF
TRBJ2-7,TRBV6-1,CASSDISYSYEQYF
TRBJ1-5,TRBV7-9,CASSFSGSAQHF
TRBJ1-6,TRBV18,CASSRTGAESPLHF
TRBJ1-5,TRBV28,CASGDRAFNQPQHF
TRBJ2-2,TRBV19,CASSPWDILTTGELFF
TRBJ2-7,TRBV30,CAWSVPQGFSYEQYF
TRBJ1-5,TRBV10-2,CASSEQGQSQNQPQHF
TRBJ2-3,TRBV2,CASSPRAGGFTDTQYF
TRBJ1-1,TRBV19,CASSIKAQTEAFF
TRBJ1-4,TRBV19,CASSIAPAADNEKLFF
TRBJ2-3,TRBV27,CASSADRGRVDTQYF
TRBJ1-6,TRBV6-6,CASTELRNSPLHF
TRBJ1-2,TRBV20-1,CSAGGSGGYTF
TRBJ1-2,TRBV19,CASRQGFAANYGYTF
TRBJ1-2,TRBV15,CATSGRQGRGYTF
TRBJ2-3,TRBV9,CASSVATAASGGASTDTQYF
TRBJ1-2,TRBV4-3,CASSQNGPGQRTNYGYTF
TRBJ1-1,TRBV28,CASSLSTGLNTEAFF
TRBJ1-1,TRBV3-1/TRBV3-2,CASSLATDTEAFF
TRBJ2-1,TRBV13,CASSSGQGSFNEQFF